This TCR beta chain was identified in a study of T-cell reconstitution after alpha-beta-depleted transplantation in children. This clonotype was counted ten times or more. CDR3 length: 14 amino acids. Between the trimmed V and J ends, which lost 0 bases and 5 bases, there was a span of 11 bases. Germline CDR1 is SGHRS and CDR2 is YFSETQ. Unique molecular identifiers were incorporated into the prepared TCRbeta library. TCRdb ran MiXCR on the PCR reads and lists one entry per CDR3 protein. The sample includes about 230,000 distinct CDR3 sequences, over 9.5% of them seen just once. Sequences were derived from PBMCs from the stem cell graft donor, sampled from the stem cell graft. The receptor comes from a human donor who donated a stem cell graft to a child with SCID. The chain employs TRBV5-1 and TRBJ1-2; no reliable D call. As DNA, the CDR3 is TGCGCCAGCAGCTTGGGTCCCGACGGATATGGCTACACCTTC. It specifies CASSLGPDGYGYTF.